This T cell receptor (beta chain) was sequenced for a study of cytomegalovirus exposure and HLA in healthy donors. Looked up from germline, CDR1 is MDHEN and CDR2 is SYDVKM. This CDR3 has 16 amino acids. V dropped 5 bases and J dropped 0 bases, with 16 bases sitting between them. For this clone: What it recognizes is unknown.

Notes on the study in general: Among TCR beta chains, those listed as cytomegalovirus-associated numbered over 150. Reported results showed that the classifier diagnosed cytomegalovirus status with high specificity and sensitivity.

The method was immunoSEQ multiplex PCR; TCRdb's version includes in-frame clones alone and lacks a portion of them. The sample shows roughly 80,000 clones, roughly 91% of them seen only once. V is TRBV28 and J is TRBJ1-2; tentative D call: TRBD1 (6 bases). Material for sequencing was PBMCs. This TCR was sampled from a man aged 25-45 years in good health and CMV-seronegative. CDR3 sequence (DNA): TGTGCCAGCAGTCTCGAGGGAGGGGGAGCTAACTATGGCTACACCTTC. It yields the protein CASSLEGGGANYGYTF.